Below, 29 T cell receptor beta chains from the same sample are listed, as sequenced in a study of T cells in localized non-small cell lung cancer. Repertoires were generated with immunoSEQ multiplex PCR, while TCRdb's copy carries only in-frame clones and drops some. The sample lists about 23,000 clones; approximately 88% were seen once. The specimen comprised peripheral blood, sampled before any cancer treatment. The origin of the receptors is a male donor at least 60 years old with stage I lung adenocarcinoma.

The chain couples TRBV29-1 to TRBJ1-2, with 8 bases aligning to TRBD1. The trim removed 8 bases at V and 3 bases at J, leaving 8 bases unmatched. CDR1 is SQVTM, CDR2 ANQGSEA, per germline. The length of the CDR3 is 13 residues. DNA for the CDR3: TGCAGCACCGGACAGGGCGGGGACTATGGCTACACCTTC. Translation gives CSTGQGGDYGYTF. The variable domain in full, with the rest retrieved from reference TRBV29-1 and TRBJ1-2, is SAVISQKPSRDICQRGTSLTIQCQVDSQVTMMFWYRQQPGQSLTLIATANQGSEATYESGFVIDKFPISRPNLTFSTLTVSNMSPEDSSIYLCSTGQGGDYGYTFGSGTRLTVV.

The V and J genes are TRBV6-6 and TRBJ1-3; D may be TRBD1 (5 bases). CDR1 is MNHNY, CDR2 SVGAGI, per germline (reference sequence). V gave up 3 bases and J gave up 4 bases, with 10 bases separating them. The CDR3 consists of 14 residues. CDR3 protein: CASSYSGFGNTIYF. The CDR3 DNA reads as TGTGCCAGCAGTTATTCAGGGTTCGGAAACACCATATATTTT.

The J gene is TRBJ1-2, the V gene TRBV4-3; 7 bases map to TRBD1. Unmatched junction bases numbered 8, after V lost 4 bases and J lost 0 bases. Germline CDR1 and CDR2: LGHNA and YSLEER. The CDR3 contains 16 residues. CDR3 sequence: CASSPQGEGANYGYTF. In DNA form, the CDR3 reads TGCGCCAGCAGCCCGCAGGGGGAAGGAGCTAACTATGGCTACACCTTC.

This sequence joins TRBV5-1 and TRBJ1-1, with TRBD1 matching over 7 bases. J was trimmed by 1 base and V by 0 bases; bases with no gene match: 9. The CDR3 totals 17 residues. Per germline, CDR1 SGHRS and CDR2 YFSETQ. The CDR3 here is CASSLEGTVFGNTEAFF. DNA of the CDR3: TGCGCCAGCAGCTTGGAAGGGACAGTCTTCGGGAACACTGAAGCTTTCTTT.

This sequence joins TRBV9 and TRBJ2-7; 9 positions agree with TRBD2. CDR1 and CDR2 (germline): SGDLS, YYNGEE. This CDR3 region has 20 residues. The junction had 16 bases not matched to a gene; V was cut back by 0 bases and J by 0 bases. In DNA, the CDR3 is TGTGCCAGCAGCGTAGCCCTCTTAGCGGGGGTTAGCGGCCGCTCCTACGAGCAGTACTTC. It encodes CASSVALLAGVSGRSYEQYF.

The chain uses TRBV2 and TRBJ2-2, with a tentative D call TRBD2 (7 bases). The germline V gene has CDR1 SNHLY and CDR2 FYNNEI. V was shortened by 4 bases and J by 5 bases, with 14 bases between the two germline ends. The CDR3 extends over 15 amino acids. The CDR3 region is CASSGGGAGTGELFF. The CDR3 DNA sequence: TGTGCCAGCAGTGGGGGGGGCGCGGGAACCGGGGAGCTGTTTTTT.

This chain links TRBV15 with TRBJ2-6; D is uncertain. V gave up 5 bases and J gave up 2 bases, with 7 bases separating them. Germline CDR1 LNHNV, CDR2 YYDKDF (reference sequence). There are 14 residues in the CDR3. CDR3 nucleotide sequence: TGTGCCACCAGCCGCCTGACTGGGGCCAACGTCCTGACTTTC. Amino acid sequence: CATSRLTGANVLTF.

The chain is built from TRBV30 and TRBJ2-7, with 9 bases matching TRBD2. This CDR3 is built from 15 residues. J lost 6 bases, V lost 0 bases, and 9 bases had no gene match. Germline V gene data show CDR1 as GTSNPN and CDR2 as SVGIG (reference sequence). This CDR3 is CAWSVRGGRAPEQYF. DNA for the CDR3: TGTGCCTGGAGTGTACGGGGCGGGAGGGCCCCCGAGCAGTACTTC.

The chain employs TRBV28 and TRBJ1-2; D is perhaps TRBD1 (6 bases). The CDR3 runs to 13 residues. From germline, CDR1 is MDHEN and CDR2 SYDVKM. V lost 2 bases, J lost 4 bases, and 8 bases lay in between. This chain's CDR3 is CASSLGTTYGYTF. CDR3 in DNA: TGTGCCAGCAGTTTAGGGACAACCTATGGCTACACCTTC.

In its sample, this clone ranks as medium-sized. The V call is TRBV7-2, the J call TRBJ2-3, with 9 bases that match TRBD1. The germline gives CDR1 SGHTA, CDR2 FQGNSA. This CDR3 is 14 amino acids long. With V trimmed by 5 bases and J by 3 bases, 3 bases remained unmatched. CDR3 region: CASSPQGATDTQYF. The DNA of the CDR3 is TGTGCCAGCAGCCCACAGGGGGCAACAGATACGCAGTATTTT.

The chain combines TRBV7-9 with TRBJ1-6; D may be TRBD1 (5 bases). In germline, CDR1 is SEHNR, CDR2 FQNEAQ (reference sequence). Trimming removed 5 bases from V and 10 bases from J, with 21 bases in between. The CDR3 has 16 residues. The chain's CDR3 is CASSKRTGQGGSPLHF. As DNA, the CDR3 is TGTGCCAGCAGCAAAAGAACGGGGCAAGGAGGGTCACCCCTCCACTTT.

V usage is TRBV7-9 and J usage is TRBJ2-7; 9 bases align to TRBD1. V trimming: 1 base; J trimming: 4 bases; junction bases outside the gene matches: 8. The CDR3 has 16 amino acids. Germline V CDR1 and CDR2: SEHNR, FQNEAQ (reference sequence). DNA for the CDR3: TGTGCCAGCAGCTTAGTAGGCGGGACAGGGACTTACGAGCAGTACTTC. It encodes CASSLVGGTGTYEQYF.

This chain links TRBV18 with TRBJ1-5; no firm D call. V was pared by 2 bases and J by 6 bases, with 11 bases between. Germline-derived CDR1 and CDR2 are KGHSH and LQKENI. The CDR3 sequence is 14 residues long. CDR3 nucleotide sequence: TGTGCCAGCTCACCATCCGGGGAGGGTCAGCCCCAGCATTTT. The encoded protein is CASSPSGEGQPQHF.

The chain combines TRBV10-3 with TRBJ2-1, with 9 bases matching TRBD2. CDR1 ENHRY and CDR2 SYGVKD come from the germline V gene. The CDR3 has 15 residues. V was pared by 3 bases and J by 6 bases, with 6 bases of the junction left unmatched. The DNA of the CDR3 is TGTGCCATCAGTGATTTGAGCGGGGGGTCCAATGAGCAGTTCTTC. Amino acid sequence: CAISDLSGGSNEQFF.

This sequence joins TRBV19 and TRBJ2-7; 8 bases agree with TRBD2. CDR3 length equals 17 residues. The V gene's germline CDR1 is LNHDA and CDR2 SQIVND (reference sequence). V was clipped by 2 bases and J by 6 bases; unmatched bases: 15. The CDR3 nucleotides read TGTGCCAGTAGTATAAAGTGGAGCGGGAGTTTAAGGGGCGAGCAGTACTTC. Residues: CASSIKWSGSLRGEQYF.

The rearrangement uses TRBV2 and TRBJ1-1; a weak D match, TRBD1 (5 bases). Deletions cut 4 bases from V and 4 bases from J, with 10 bases between. The CDR3 has 13 residues. Germline V CDR1 and CDR2: SNHLY, FYNNEI. The CDR3 loop is CASSVGVRTEAFF. CDR3 in DNA: TGTGCCAGCAGTGTGGGGGTTCGCACTGAAGCTTTCTTT.

V gene TRBV28 combines with J gene TRBJ1-1; weak D call: TRBD1 (6 bases). Germline-derived CDR1 and CDR2 are MDHEN and SYDVKM. There are 15 residues in the CDR3. Trimming removed 1 base at V and 1 base at J, with 10 bases between. CDR3 DNA sequence: TGTGCCAGCAGTTTATCGCAGGGGACGAACACTGAAGCTTTCTTT. As protein: CASSLSQGTNTEAFF.

V usage is TRBV5-8 and J usage is TRBJ1-5; D gene unclear. Germline-derived CDR1 and CDR2 are SGHTS and YDEGEE. V dropped 4 bases and J dropped 7 bases, with 9 bases sitting between them. The CDR3 loop spans 12 amino acids. The chain's CDR3 is CASSTLYQPQHF. In DNA, the CDR3 is TGTGCCAGCAGCACCCTCTACCAGCCCCAGCATTTT. Full variable domain (missing parts from reference TRBV5-8 and TRBJ1-5): EAGVTQSPTHLIKTRGQQATLRCSPISGHTSVYWYQQALGLGLQFLLWYDEGEERNRGNFPPRFSGRQFPNYSSELNVNALELEDSALYLCASSTLYQPQHFGDGTRLSIL.

This chain joins TRBV9 and TRBJ1-1; 8 bases map to TRBD1. Germline-derived CDR1 and CDR2 are SGDLS and YYNGEE. V lost 3 bases to trimming and J lost 3 bases; unmatched junction nucleotides: 4. CDR3 size: 14 residues. The CDR3 sequence is CASSDRTGYTEAFF. CDR3 nucleotide sequence: TGTGCCAGCAGCGATCGGACAGGGTACACTGAAGCTTTCTTT.

The chain carries TRBV6-1 and TRBJ2-1; 8 bases match TRBD1. The junction had 4 bases not matched to a gene; V was cut back by 8 bases and J by 4 bases. CDR1 and CDR2 (germline): MNHNS, SASEGT. CDR3 size: 13 residues. The CDR3 is CASRQGLYNEQFF. The CDR3 DNA follows: TGTGCCAGCCGACAGGGGCTGTACAATGAGCAGTTCTTC.

The rearrangement joins TRBV5-6 to TRBJ2-2; TRBD2 matches at 8 bases. The J segment lost 5 bases and the V segment lost 4 bases, leaving 1 base of the junction unmatched. The CDR3 is made up of 13 amino acids. Per the germline V gene, CDR1 is SGHDT and CDR2 is YYEEEE. CDR3 loop: CASSASGTGELFF. Written as DNA, the CDR3 is TGTGCCAGCAGCGCTAGCGGGACCGGGGAGCTGTTTTTT.

This sequence joins TRBV6-5 and TRBJ2-2; the D gene is possibly TRBD1 (6 bases). The CDR3 has 15 amino acids. CDR1 is MNHEY and CDR2 is SVGAGI in the germline V gene. Trimming removed 1 base from V and 1 base from J, with 7 bases in between. The CDR3 region is CASSYWTENTGELFF. The CDR3 region has the DNA TGTGCCAGCAGTTACTGGACAGAGAACACCGGGGAGCTGTTTTTT.

The gene calls are TRBV2 and TRBJ1-4; D is undetermined. There are 13 residues in the CDR3. Germline V gives CDR1 SNHLY, CDR2 FYNNEI. Trimming took 6 bases from V and 3 from J, leaving 8 bases between them. The CDR3 protein is CASRTSPNEKLFF. In DNA form, the CDR3 reads TGTGCCAGCAGGACGTCCCCTAATGAAAAACTGTTTTTT. Full variable domain (missing parts from reference TRBV2 and TRBJ1-4): EPEVTQTPSHQVTQMGQEVILRCVPISNHLYFYWYRQILGQKVEFLVSFYNNEISEKSEIFDDQFSVERPDGSNFTLKIRSTKLEDSAMYFCASRTSPNEKLFFGSGTQLSVL.

The chain is built from TRBV30 and TRBJ1-4; TRBD1 matches 7 bases. With V trimmed by 0 bases and J by 8 bases, 6 bases remained unmatched. There are 14 residues in the CDR3. CDR1 is GTSNPN and CDR2 is SVGIG in the germline V gene (reference sequence). The CDR3 here is CAWSVLGGGEKLFF. The CDR3 DNA is TGTGCCTGGAGTGTACTAGGGGGCGGCGAAAAACTGTTTTTT.

The chain carries TRBV21-1 and TRBJ1-6. TRBV21-1 is designated a pseudogene. The CDR3 runs to 12 residues. The CDR3 region has the DNA TGTGCCAGCAGCAAGGGATTAGCTCCCCTCCACTTT. Translated: CASSKGLAPLHF.

The rearrangement uses TRBV7-2 and TRBJ1-5; D unresolved. The CDR3 consists of 15 residues. V lost 1 base and J lost 1, with 8 bases in between. Germline-derived CDR1 and CDR2 are SGHTA and FQGNSA. The CDR3 sequence is CASSLVVESNQPQHF. As DNA, the CDR3 is TGTGCCAGCAGCTTAGTGGTGGAGAGCAATCAGCCCCAGCATTTT.

The genes are TRBV19 and TRBJ1-2; 11 nucleotides agree with TRBD1. This CDR3 is 14 amino acids long. V was clipped by 7 bases and J by 7 bases; unmatched bases: 8. Germline CDR1 reads LNHDA; CDR2 reads SQIVND (reference sequence). CDR3 DNA sequence: TGTGCCAGTATATCGGACAGGGGGCTGAGTGGCTACACCTTC. It is translated as CASISDRGLSGYTF.

This chain joins TRBV28 and TRBJ1-1; the D is unclear. V shed 5 bases and J shed 5 bases, with 9 bases lying between them. Germline assignment: CDR1 MDHEN and CDR2 SYDVKM. This CDR3 is built from 12 residues. This CDR3 reads CASSLRGTEAFF. The CDR3 bases are TGTGCCAGCAGTCTGCGTGGGACTGAAGCTTTCTTT.

The chain recombines TRBV18 with TRBJ2-7; TRBD1 matches at 8 bases. The CDR3 sequence is 14 residues long. Germline loops: CDR1 KGHSH, CDR2 LQKENI. V shed 2 bases, J shed 5 bases, and the junction held 5 bases outside the gene matches. CDR3: CASSPWQGANEQYF. CDR3 in DNA: TGTGCCAGCTCACCATGGCAGGGGGCTAACGAGCAGTACTTC.